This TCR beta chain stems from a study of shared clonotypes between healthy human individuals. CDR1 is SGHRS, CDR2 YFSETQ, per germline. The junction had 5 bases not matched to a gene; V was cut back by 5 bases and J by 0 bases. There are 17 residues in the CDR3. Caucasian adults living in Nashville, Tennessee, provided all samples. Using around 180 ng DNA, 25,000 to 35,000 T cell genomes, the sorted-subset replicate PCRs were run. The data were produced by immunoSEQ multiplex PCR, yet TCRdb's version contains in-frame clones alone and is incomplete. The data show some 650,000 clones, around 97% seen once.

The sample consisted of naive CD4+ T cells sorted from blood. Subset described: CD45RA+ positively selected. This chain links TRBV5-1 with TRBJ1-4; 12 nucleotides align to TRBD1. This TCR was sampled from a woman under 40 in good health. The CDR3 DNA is TGCGCCAGCAGTCCGGGACAGGGGGCTTCAACTAATGAAAAACTGTTTTTT. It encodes CASSPGQGASTNEKLFF.